The 24 T cell receptor beta chains presented below share a single source sample, sequenced in a study of blood T cell repertoires in COVID-19. Sequencing used immunoSEQ multiplex PCR; TCRdb keeps in-frame clones, though not all of them. In the table there are 90,000 to 120,000 clones, 70% to 90% of which are singletons. Sequencing was carried out using peripheral blood. These receptors originate from a human donor in a cohort sampled during active COVID-19.

The chain joins TRBV21-1 to TRBJ1-2. TRBV21-1 is listed as a pseudogene. This CDR3 spans 17 amino acids. CDR3 nucleotide sequence: TGTGCCAGCAGCAAGTATGCAGTCCGGCACGGGTCTTACGGCTACACCTTC. It encodes CASSKYAVRHGSYGYTF.

This chain connects TRBV5-1 to TRBJ2-7; TRBD1 is a possible D gene (6 bases). CDR3 length: 15 residues. Germline lookup yields CDR1 SGHRS and CDR2 YFSETQ. Trimming pared 1 base from V and 5 bases from J, leaving 16 bases between. The CDR3, as DNA: TGCGCCAGCAGCTTGCAGGGGCCTACATTAAACGAGCAGTACTTC. It is translated as CASSLQGPTLNEQYF.

The rearrangement links TRBV6-5 to TRBJ1-6, with 11 bases fitting TRBD1. V was pared by 6 bases and J by 11 bases, with 6 bases of the junction left unmatched. Germline V gene data show CDR1 as MNHEY and CDR2 as SVGAGI. The CDR3 runs to 14 residues. CDR3 sequence: CASRPGQGDTPLHF. CDR3 bases: TGTGCCAGCAGACCGGGACAGGGGGACACACCCCTCCACTTT.

The J gene is TRBJ2-5, the V gene TRBV5-1; D may be TRBD2 (6 bases). Trimming cost V 2 bases and J 2 bases, with 13 bases left between them. Germline lookup yields CDR1 SGHRS and CDR2 YFSETQ. There are 15 residues in the CDR3. The CDR3 loop is CASSLPGEYQETQYF. Here the CDR3 DNA reads TGCGCCAGCAGCTTACCGGGAGAGTATCAAGAGACCCAGTACTTC.

V usage is TRBV6-2 or TRBV6-3 and J usage is TRBJ2-7; TRBD2 matches 9 bases. Germline V gene lookup returns CDR1 MNHEY and CDR2 SVGEGT. This CDR3 contains 14 residues. J lost 1 base, V lost 6 bases, and 4 bases had no gene match. In DNA form, the CDR3 reads TGTGCCAGCAGCGCGGGGGGGGAATCCTACGAGCAGTACTTC. This translates into CASSAGGESYEQYF.

The chain uses TRBV28 and TRBJ2-7; TRBD2 is a possible D gene (6 bases). Germline V gene data show CDR1 as MDHEN and CDR2 as SYDVKM. Trimming took off 1 base at V and 0 bases at J, with 16 bases between the two ends. This CDR3 comprises 17 residues. The CDR3 spells CASSLSSGVPYSYEQYF. The CDR3 nucleotides are TGTGCCAGCAGTTTATCGTCGGGAGTACCATACTCCTACGAGCAGTACTTC. The full variable domain, with the rest looked up from reference TRBV28 and TRBJ2-7, is DVKVTQSSRYLVKRTGEKVFLECVQDMDHENMFWYRQDPGLGLRLIYFSYDVKMKEKGDIPEGYSVSREKKERFSLILESASTNQTSMYLCASSLSSGVPYSYEQYFGPGTRLTVT.

This clone was detected once. The chain has TRBV4-3 and TRBJ2-5, with D unclear. Trimming shortened V by 4 bases and J by 4 bases, and 13 bases separated the two germline ends. CDR3 length equals 14 residues. The germline V gene encodes CDR1 LGHNA and CDR2 YSLEER. The CDR3 DNA reads as TGCGCCAGCAGCCCGACTTTTACGAGAGAGACCCAGTACTTC. Translating gives CASSPTFTRETQYF.

The chain has TRBV9 and TRBJ1-1; the match to TRBD1 covers 8 bases. Trimming cost V 0 bases and J 8 bases; bases outside gene matches: 3. This CDR3 is 13 amino acids long. Germline CDR1 is SGDLS and CDR2 is YYNGEE. As DNA, the CDR3 is TGTGCCAGCAGCGTAGGGACAGGGAGGGAAGCTTTCTTT. Residues: CASSVGTGREAFF.

The chain links TRBV7-9 to TRBJ1-2; D remains ambiguous. This CDR3 has 12 amino acids. The ends were cut back, 5 bases at V and 4 bases at J, with 8 bases in the middle. Germline V gene sequence: CDR1 SEHNR, CDR2 FQNEAQ (reference sequence). The CDR3 DNA reads as TGTGCCAGCAGCCCGGGGAGCTATGGCTACACCTTC. This sequence encodes CASSPGSYGYTF.

The chain recombines TRBV10-3 with TRBJ2-5; 11 bases are shared with TRBD2. The CDR3 sequence is 14 residues long. V lost 6 bases to trimming and J lost 1 base; unmatched junction nucleotides: 1. Germline assignment: CDR1 ENHRY and CDR2 SYGVKD. CDR3 region: CAIRTSGSQETQYF. As DNA, the CDR3 is TGTGCCATCAGAACTAGCGGGAGCCAAGAGACCCAGTACTTC.

The table lists this clone with a count of one. J is TRBJ1-5 and V is TRBV3-1 (or the pseudogene TRBV3-2); D is undetermined. CDR1 is LGHDT, CDR2 YNNKEL, per germline (reference sequence). V was pared by 1 base and J by 1 base, with 11 bases between. This CDR3 comprises 16 residues. The CDR3 nucleotides read TGTGCCAGCAGCCAAGGGTATGGAGGGAGCAATCAGCCCCAGCATTTT. Translated: CASSQGYGGSNQPQHF.

The V call is TRBV7-9, the J call TRBJ1-5; the D gene is possibly TRBD1 (5 bases). This CDR3 contains 18 residues. The germline V gene has CDR1 SEHNR and CDR2 FQNEAQ (reference sequence). Trimming cost V 2 bases and J 0 bases, with 17 bases left between them. CDR3 DNA sequence: TGTGCCAGCAGCTTATGGAGGGGCGCGTCCTATAGCAATCAGCCCCAGCATTTT. As protein: CASSLWRGASYSNQPQHF.

The gene calls are TRBV6-5 and TRBJ2-7; 9 bases are shared with TRBD2. This CDR3 region has 14 residues. V lost 10 bases and J lost 2; bases outside the gene matches: 9. CDR1 is MNHEY, CDR2 SVGAGI, per germline. CDR3 sequence reads: CATEAGGLTYEQYF. The CDR3 coding sequence is TGTGCCACCGAGGCGGGGGGGCTTACCTACGAGCAGTACTTC.

This chain uses TRBV5-5 with TRBJ1-5; TRBD1 might be the D (5 bases). Trimming cost V 0 bases and J 1 base, with 8 bases left between them. The CDR3 runs to 15 residues. Per the germline V gene, CDR1 is SGHKS and CDR2 is YYEKEE (reference sequence). The CDR3 is CASSLAGQSNQPQHF. The CDR3 nucleotides read TGTGCCAGCAGCTTGGCAGGGCAGAGCAATCAGCCCCAGCATTTT.

This rearrangement joins TRBV4-2 to TRBJ1-4; 7 positions match TRBD1. CDR1 LGHNA and CDR2 YNFKEQ come from the germline V gene. The CDR3 is made up of 16 amino acids. V was clipped by 4 bases and J by 0 bases; unmatched bases: 5. The CDR3 loop reads CASSPGQAATNEKLFF. CDR3 DNA sequence: TGTGCCAGCAGCCCTGGACAGGCTGCAACTAATGAAAAACTGTTTTTT.

The V gene is TRBV3-1 (or the pseudogene TRBV3-2), the J gene TRBJ2-5; 11 nucleotides align to TRBD2. V was pared by 4 bases and J by 5 bases, with 3 bases of the junction left unmatched. Germline CDR1 LGHDT, CDR2 YNNKEL (reference sequence). The CDR3 has 14 amino acids. CDR3 nucleotides: TGTGCCAGCAGCCGGGGACTAGCGGCCGAGACCCAGTACTTC. This gives the protein CASSRGLAAETQYF.

V usage is TRBV4-3 and J usage is TRBJ1-3; possible D gene TRBD1, 6 bases. The CDR3 covers 15 residues. Trimming stripped 1 base from V and 0 bases from J, with 7 bases between. Germline lookup yields CDR1 LGHNA and CDR2 YSLEER. The CDR3 region is CASSQGTVSGNTIYF. DNA of the CDR3: TGCGCCAGCAGCCAAGGGACAGTCTCTGGAAACACCATATATTTT.

The chain combines TRBV2 with TRBJ2-3; 9 bases are shared with TRBD2. The CDR3 runs 15 residues. The trim removed 3 bases at V and 7 bases at J, leaving 8 bases unmatched. Per germline, CDR1 SNHLY and CDR2 FYNNEI. The CDR3 DNA sequence: TGTGCCAGCAGTGAGTCGGCGGGAGGGCCGTATACGCAGTATTTT. As protein: CASSESAGGPYTQYF.

V is TRBV4-1 and J is TRBJ1-5; D is uncertain. Germline loops: CDR1 MGHRA, CDR2 YSYEKL. Trimming removed 3 bases at V and 5 bases at J, with 11 bases between. This CDR3 has 14 residues. CDR3 region: CASSQGPADQPQHF. The CDR3 DNA follows: TGCGCCAGCAGCCAGGGTCCAGCGGATCAGCCCCAGCATTTT.

The chain employs TRBV2 and TRBJ2-7, with 7 bases fitting TRBD2. The CDR3 loop spans 12 amino acids. V lost 8 bases to trimming and J lost 5 bases; unmatched junction nucleotides: 6. The germline CDR1 and CDR2 sequences are SNHLY and FYNNEI. This CDR3 reads CASAGRRDEQYF. The CDR3 coding sequence is TGTGCCAGCGCCGGGAGGAGGGACGAGCAGTACTTC. Together with reference TRBV2 and TRBJ2-7, the CDR3 gives the full variable domain: EPEVTQTPSHQVTQMGQEVILRCVPISNHLYFYWYRQILGQKVEFLVSFYNNEISEKSEIFDDQFSVERPDGSNFTLKIRSTKLEDSAMYFCASAGRRDEQYFGPGTRLTVT.

The chain links TRBV2 to TRBJ2-5; 11 bases are shared with TRBD2. The CDR3 length is 13 residues. The V segment lost 7 bases and the J segment 5 bases; nucleotides outside the gene matches: 3. Germline CDR1 is SNHLY and CDR2 is FYNNEI. In nucleotides, the CDR3 is TGTGCCAGCACGGGGACTAGCGGCGAGACCCAGTACTTC. Translated: CASTGTSGETQYF. The full variable domain, in which reference TRBV2 and TRBJ2-5 provide the parts outside the CDR3, is EPEVTQTPSHQVTQMGQEVILRCVPISNHLYFYWYRQILGQKVEFLVSFYNNEISEKSEIFDDQFSVERPDGSNFTLKIRSTKLEDSAMYFCASTGTSGETQYFGPGTRLLVL.

V usage is TRBV24-1 and J usage is TRBJ2-7; D gene uncertain. The V gene lost 3 bases and the J gene lost 5 bases, with 10 bases spanning the gap. The CDR3 spans 13 residues. CDR1 and CDR2 (germline): KGHDR, SFDVKD. Written as DNA, the CDR3 is TGTGCCACCAGTGATCCTACCGTGGACGAGCAGTACTTC. It encodes CATSDPTVDEQYF.

The V and J genes are TRBV11-2 and TRBJ1-2; TRBD1 agrees at 8 bases. This CDR3 spans 16 amino acids. CDR1 is SGHAT and CDR2 is FQNNGV in the germline V gene. Trimming cost V 1 base and J 6 bases; bases outside gene matches: 10. The CDR3 DNA is TGTGCCAGCAGCTTAGCAGGGGGCGCTGGGTTTGATGGCTACACCTTC. It yields the protein CASSLAGGAGFDGYTF. The variable domain in full, completed from reference TRBV11-2 and TRBJ1-2, reads EAGVAQSPRYKIIEKRQSVAFWCNPISGHATLYWYQQILGQGPKLLIQFQNNGVVDDSQLPKDRFSAERLKGVDSTLKIQPAKLEDSAVYLCASSLAGGAGFDGYTFGSGTRLTVV.

J is TRBJ2-2 and V is TRBV7-3, with TRBD2 matching 10 bases. The junction had 12 bases not matched to a gene; V was cut back by 2 bases and J by 9 bases. This CDR3 spans 17 amino acids. Per germline, CDR1 SGHTA and CDR2 FQGTGA. DNA for the CDR3: TGTGCCAGCAGCTTATTGCCTCTAGCGGGGGAAAGCAGGGAGCTGTTTTTT. Translating it yields CASSLLPLAGESRELFF.